This T cell receptor beta chain was observed in a study of blood T cell repertoires in COVID-19. Looking at the study overall: Sites across the United States, Italy and Spain contributed samples from acute and convalescent COVID-19. T cells, B-cell-depleted T cells, or PBMCs provided the cDNA or gDNA that served as material.

How the authors handled the data: Reference gene primer amplification gave estimated nucleated cell counts. Assay: immunoSEQ multiplex PCR; the TCRdb copy retains only in-frame clones and omits some. D and trimming were read from the DNA, whereas the V and J calls and clone size are those reported in that table. This sample has tens of thousands of clones, with about 91% found just once. The V segment lost 5 bases and the J segment 0 bases; nucleotides outside the gene matches: 8. Germline CDR1 and CDR2: SGHVS and FQNEAQ. The CDR3 runs to 17 residues. The chain is built from TRBV7-8 and TRBJ2-1; 9 bases are shared with TRBD2. The receptor was derived from a man aged 80 or over with acute or convalescent COVID-19. The specimen was peripheral blood. In nucleotides, the CDR3 is TGTGCCAGCAGCGCCCGACTAGCGGTGAGCTCCTACAATGAGCAGTTCTTC. Protein: CASSARLAVSSYNEQFF.